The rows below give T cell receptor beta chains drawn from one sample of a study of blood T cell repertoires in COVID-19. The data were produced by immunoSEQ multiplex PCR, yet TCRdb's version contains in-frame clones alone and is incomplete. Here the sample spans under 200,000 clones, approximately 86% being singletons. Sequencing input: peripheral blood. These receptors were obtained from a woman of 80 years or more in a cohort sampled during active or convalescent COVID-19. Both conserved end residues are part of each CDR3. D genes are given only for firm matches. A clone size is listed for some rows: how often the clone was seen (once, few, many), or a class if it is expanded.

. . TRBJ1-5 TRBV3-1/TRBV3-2 CASSQGGGSNQPQHF TGTGCCAGCAGCCAAGGAGGTGGGAGCAATCAGCCCCAGCATTTT
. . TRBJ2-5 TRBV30 CAWSVRLDETQYF TGTGCCTGGAGTGTACGCCTAGATGAGACCCAGTACTTC
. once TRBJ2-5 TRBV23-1 CASSRLQEAQETQYF TGCGCCAGCAGTCGGTTGCAGGAAGCCCAAGAGACCCAGTACTTC
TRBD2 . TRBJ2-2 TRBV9 CASSVAPSGRAHTGELFF TGTGCCAGCAGCGTAGCCCCTAGCGGGAGGGCCCACACCGGGGAGCTGTTTTTT
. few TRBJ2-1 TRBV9 CASSVGTRHNEQFF TGTGCCAGCAGCGTAGGGACTCGACACAATGAGCAGTTCTTC
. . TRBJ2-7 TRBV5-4 CASSLKGAGEQYF TGTGCCAGCAGCTTAAAGGGGGCGGGGGAGCAGTACTTC
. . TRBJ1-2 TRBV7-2 CASSLASGVTYGYTF TGTGCCAGCAGCTTAGCGTCAGGGGTGACCTATGGCTACACCTTC
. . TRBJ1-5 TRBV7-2 CASSPTGRNQPQHF TGTGCCAGCAGCCCCACGGGTAGAAATCAGCCCCAGCATTTT
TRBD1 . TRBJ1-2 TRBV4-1 CASSPPGQGANGYTF TGCGCCAGCAGCCCCCCGGGACAGGGGGCTAACGGCTACACCTTC
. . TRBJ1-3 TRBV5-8 CASSWGLLSGNTIYF TGTGCCAGCAGCTGGGGACTCCTCTCTGGAAACACCATATATTTT
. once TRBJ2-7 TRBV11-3 CASSSTPHLTGANYEQYF TGTGCCAGCAGCTCTACCCCCCACCTGACAGGCGCCAACTACGAGCAGTACTTC
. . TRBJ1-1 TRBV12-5 CASGLAGGTEAFF TGTGCTAGTGGTTTGGCAGGAGGGACTGAAGCTTTCTTT
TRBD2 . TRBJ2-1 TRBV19 CASSIVASGSGDEQFF TGTGCCAGTAGTATAGTAGCTAGCGGGAGTGGGGATGAGCAGTTCTTC
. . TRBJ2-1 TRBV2 CAGGAREQSYNEQFF TGTGCCGGAGGGGCCAGGGAGCAATCCTACAATGAGCAGTTCTTC
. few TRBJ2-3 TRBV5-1 CASSMVGSGGPTDTQYF TGCGCCAGCAGTATGGTGGGGTCAGGAGGACCCACAGATACGCAGTATTTT
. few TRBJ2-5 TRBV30 CAWSELRTLQETQYF TGTGCCTGGAGTGAATTGCGGACACTACAAGAGACCCAGTACTTC
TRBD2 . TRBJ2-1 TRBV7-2 CASSFGVLAGGYNEQFF TGTGCCAGCAGCTTCGGGGTTCTAGCGGGGGGATACAATGAGCAGTTCTTC
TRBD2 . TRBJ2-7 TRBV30 CAWSASSGLLSYEQYF TGTGCCTGGAGTGCTTCTAGCGGTCTCCTCTCCTACGAGCAGTACTTC
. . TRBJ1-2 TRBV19 CASTTSGIYGYTF TGTGCCAGTACCACCTCGGGTATCTATGGCTACACCTTC
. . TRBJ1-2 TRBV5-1 CASSLGDTSYGYTF TGCGCCAGCAGCTTGGGGGACACCTCCTATGGCTACACCTTC
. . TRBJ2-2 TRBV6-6 CASYMGAANTGELFF TGTGCCAGCTATATGGGAGCCGCGAACACCGGGGAGCTGTTTTTT
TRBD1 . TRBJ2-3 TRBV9 CASSQRQGPSTDTQYF TGTGCCAGCTCGCAAAGACAGGGCCCTAGCACAGATACGCAGTATTTT
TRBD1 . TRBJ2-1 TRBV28 CASSLPGQWYNEQFF TGTGCCAGCAGTTTACCGGGACAGTGGTACAATGAGCAGTTCTTC
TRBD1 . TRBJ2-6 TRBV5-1 CASSRIRASGTGGFRSGANVLTF TGCGCCAGCAGCCGGATCAGAGCATCCGGGACAGGGGGTTTTCGTTCTGGGGCCAACGTCCTGACTTTC
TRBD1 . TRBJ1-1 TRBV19 CASRDRGENTEAFF TGTGCCAGTAGGGACAGGGGGGAAAACACTGAAGCTTTCTTT
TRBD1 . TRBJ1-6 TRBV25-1 CASSTGTGFANSPLHF TGTGCCAGCAGTACCGGGACAGGGTTCGCTAATTCACCCCTCCACTTT
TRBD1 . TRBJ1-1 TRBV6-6 CASSYPTGTTEAFF TGTGCCAGCAGTTACCCGACAGGGACCACTGAAGCTTTCTTT
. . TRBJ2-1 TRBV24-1 CATSDFGQKNEQFF TGTGCCACCAGTGATTTTGGGCAGAAAAATGAGCAGTTCTTC
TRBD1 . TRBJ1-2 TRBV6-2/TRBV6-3 CASSYSRTTGDYGYTF TGTGCCAGCAGTTACTCGAGGACTACAGGGGACTATGGCTACACCTTC
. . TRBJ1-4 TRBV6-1 CASSEATATIYEKLFF TGTGCCAGCAGTGAAGCGACAGCCACTATATATGAAAAACTGTTTTTT
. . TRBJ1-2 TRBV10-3 CAISESPAGAEFSDTF TGTGCCATCAGTGAGTCGCCGGCGGGCGCAGAGTTCTCGGACACCTTC
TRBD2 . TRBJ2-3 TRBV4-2 CASSPRTSGTSPGTQYF TGTGCCAGCAGCCCCAGGACTAGCGGGACCTCCCCCGGTACGCAGTATTTT
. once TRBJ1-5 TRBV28 CASSLWRQGVSNQPQHF TGTGCCAGCAGTTTATGGAGGCAGGGTGTGAGCAATCAGCCCCAGCATTTT
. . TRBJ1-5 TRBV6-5 CASSLVSDQPQHF TGTGCCAGCAGCCTCGTCTCCGATCAGCCCCAGCATTTT
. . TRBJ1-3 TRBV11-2 CTSSPRVELSSGNTIYF TGTACCAGCAGCCCCCGGGTTGAGCTTAGCTCTGGAAACACCATATATTTT
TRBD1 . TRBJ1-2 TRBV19 CASGDRGLYGYTF TGTGCCAGTGGGGACAGGGGGTTATATGGCTACACCTTC
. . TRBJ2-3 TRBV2 CASSDYSTDTQYF TGTGCCAGCAGTGATTACTCCACAGATACGCAGTATTTT
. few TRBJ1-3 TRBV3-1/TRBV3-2 CASSLRGSGNTIYF TGTGCCAGCAGCCTAAGGGGTTCTGGAAACACCATATATTTT
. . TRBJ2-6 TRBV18 CASSPGQTRDGANVLTF TGTGCCAGCTCACCGGGACAGACTAGGGATGGGGCCAACGTCCTGACTTTC
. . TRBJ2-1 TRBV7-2 CASSLAQRDEQFF TGTGCCAGCAGCTTAGCCCAGCGCGATGAGCAGTTCTTC
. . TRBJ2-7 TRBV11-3 CASSLDNEQYF TGTGCCAGCAGCTTAGATAACGAGCAGTACTTC
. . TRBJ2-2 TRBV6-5 CASVGGHTGELFF TGTGCCAGTGTCGGAGGGCACACCGGGGAGCTGTTTTTT
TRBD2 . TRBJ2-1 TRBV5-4 CASSVGGSSYNEQFF TGTGCCAGCAGCGTCGGGGGGAGCTCCTACAATGAGCAGTTCTTC
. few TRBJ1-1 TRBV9 CASSSGSDTEAFF TGTGCCAGCAGCTCCGGTTCTGACACTGAAGCTTTCTTT
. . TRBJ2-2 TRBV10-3 CAISAGTSNTGELFF TGTGCCATCAGTGCCGGGACATCGAACACCGGGGAGCTGTTTTTT
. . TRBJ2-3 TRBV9 CASSVDLRRASTDTQYF TGTGCCAGCAGCGTAGATCTGAGGAGAGCTAGCACAGATACGCAGTATTTT
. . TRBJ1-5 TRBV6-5 CASSYSLPEENQPQHF TGTGCCAGCAGTTACTCGTTGCCGGAGGAGAATCAGCCCCAGCATTTT
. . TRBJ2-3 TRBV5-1 CASSLGDISTDTQYF TGCGCCAGCAGCTTGGGGGACATAAGCACAGATACGCAGTATTTT
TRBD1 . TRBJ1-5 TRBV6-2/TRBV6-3 CASSRSGGRQPQHF TGTGCCAGCAGCAGATCAGGGGGCAGGCAGCCCCAGCATTTT
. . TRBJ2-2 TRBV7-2 CASSPRGILSLITGELFF TGTGCCAGCAGCCCAAGGGGGATTTTGAGTTTGATAACCGGGGAGCTGTTTTTT
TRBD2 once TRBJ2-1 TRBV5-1 CASSTFSGGAGNEQFF TGCGCCAGCAGCACCTTTAGCGGGGGCGCGGGGAATGAGCAGTTCTTC
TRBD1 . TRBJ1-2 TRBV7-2 CASSSGQFDWGYTF TGTGCCAGCAGCTCGGGACAGTTCGACTGGGGCTACACCTTC
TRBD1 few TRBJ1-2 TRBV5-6 CASSLVGQGANGYTF TGTGCCAGCAGCTTGGTGGGGCAGGGGGCGAACGGCTACACCTTC
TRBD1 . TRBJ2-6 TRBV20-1 CSASGDRGLRTGANVLTF TGCAGTGCTAGTGGGGACAGGGGGCTTAGAACTGGGGCCAACGTCCTGACTTTC
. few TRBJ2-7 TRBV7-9 CASSLLMLGSSYEQYF TGTGCCAGCAGCTTATTAATGTTGGGCAGCTCCTACGAGCAGTACTTC
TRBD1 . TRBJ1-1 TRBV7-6 CASSFGQGGTEAFF TGTGCCAGCAGCTTTGGACAGGGGGGGACTGAAGCTTTCTTT
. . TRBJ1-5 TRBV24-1 CATSDSTGPNQPQHF TGTGCCACCAGTGATTCGACAGGACCCAATCAGCCCCAGCATTTT
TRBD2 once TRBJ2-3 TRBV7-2 CASSSRLAGGPGDTQYF TGTGCCAGCAGCTCTAGACTAGCGGGGGGGCCCGGAGATACGCAGTATTTT
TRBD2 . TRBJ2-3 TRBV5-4 CASSPRVAGGSTDTQYF TGTGCCAGCAGCCCCCGAGTTGCGGGGGGGAGCACAGATACGCAGTATTTT
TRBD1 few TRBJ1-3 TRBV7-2 CASSTSLGQGSGNTIYF TGTGCCAGCAGCACGTCTCTAGGACAGGGGTCTGGAAACACCATATATTTT